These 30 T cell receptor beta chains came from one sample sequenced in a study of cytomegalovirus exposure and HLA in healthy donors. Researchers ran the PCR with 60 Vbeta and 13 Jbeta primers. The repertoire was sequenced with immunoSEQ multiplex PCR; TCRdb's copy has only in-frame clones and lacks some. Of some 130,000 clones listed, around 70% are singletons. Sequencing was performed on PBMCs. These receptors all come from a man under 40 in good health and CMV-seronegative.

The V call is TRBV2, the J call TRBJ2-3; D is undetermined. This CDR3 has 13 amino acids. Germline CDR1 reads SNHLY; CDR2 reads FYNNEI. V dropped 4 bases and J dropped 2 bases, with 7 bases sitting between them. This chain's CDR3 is CASSGQDTDTQYF. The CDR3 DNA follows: TGTGCCAGCAGTGGGCAGGACACAGATACGCAGTATTTT.

The CDR3 sequence: CASSLGTGQNSPLHF. CDR3 sequence (DNA): TGTGCCAGCAGCTTGGGGACAGGACAAAATTCACCCCTCCACTTT. This sequence joins TRBV5-6 and TRBJ1-6, with 7 nucleotides matching TRBD1. Germline V gives CDR1 SGHDT, CDR2 YYEEEE. This CDR3 contains 15 residues. The trim removed 0 bases at V and 7 bases at J, leaving 4 bases unmatched. The full variable domain, rest sourced from reference TRBV5-6 and TRBJ1-6, is DAGVTQSPTHLIKTRGQQVTLRCSPKSGHDTVSWYQQALGQGPQFIFQYYEEEERQRGNFPDRFSGHQFPNYSSELNVNALLLGDSALYLCASSLGTGQNSPLHFGNGTRLTVT.

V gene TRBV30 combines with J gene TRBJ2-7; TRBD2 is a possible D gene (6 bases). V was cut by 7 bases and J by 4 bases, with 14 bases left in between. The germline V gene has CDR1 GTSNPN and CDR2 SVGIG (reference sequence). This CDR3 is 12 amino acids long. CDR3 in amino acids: CASTGTAYEQYF. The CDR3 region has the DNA TGTGCCTCCACCGGGACTGCTTACGAGCAGTACTTC.

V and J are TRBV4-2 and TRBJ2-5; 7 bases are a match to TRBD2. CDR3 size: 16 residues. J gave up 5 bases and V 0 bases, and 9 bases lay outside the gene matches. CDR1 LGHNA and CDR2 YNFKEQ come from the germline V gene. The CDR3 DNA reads TGTGCCAGCAGCCAAGATTGGACCCCCGGGGGGGAGACCCAGTACTTC. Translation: CASSQDWTPGGETQYF.

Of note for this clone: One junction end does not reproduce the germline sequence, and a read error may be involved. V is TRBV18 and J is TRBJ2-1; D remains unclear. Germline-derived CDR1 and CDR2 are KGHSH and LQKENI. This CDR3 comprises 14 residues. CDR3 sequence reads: CASSPAESSNEQFF. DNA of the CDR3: TGTGCCAGCTCACCGGCAGAATCCTCCAATGAGCAGTTCTTC. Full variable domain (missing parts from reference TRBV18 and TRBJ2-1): NAGVMQNPRHLVRRRGQEARLRCSPMKGHSHVYWYRQLPEEGLKFMVYLQKENIIDESGMPKERFSAEFPKEGPSILRIQQVVRGDSAAYFCASSPAESSNEQFFGPGTRLTVL.

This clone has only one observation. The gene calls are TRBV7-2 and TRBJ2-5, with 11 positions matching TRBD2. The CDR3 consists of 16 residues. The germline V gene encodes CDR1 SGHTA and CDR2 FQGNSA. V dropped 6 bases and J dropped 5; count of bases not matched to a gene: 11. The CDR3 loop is CASRDIAGGLGETQYF. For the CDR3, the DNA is TGTGCCAGCAGAGACATAGCGGGGGGGCTAGGGGAGACCCAGTACTTC.

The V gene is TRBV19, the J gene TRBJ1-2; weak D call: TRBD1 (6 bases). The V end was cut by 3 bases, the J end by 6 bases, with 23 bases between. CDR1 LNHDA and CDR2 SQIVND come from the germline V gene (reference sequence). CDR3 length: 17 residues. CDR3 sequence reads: CASSIQATGMVPNGYTF. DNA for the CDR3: TGTGCCAGTAGTATTCAGGCTACAGGGATGGTCCCGAATGGCTACACCTTC.

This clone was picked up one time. As DNA, the CDR3 is TGCGCCAGCAGCTTCCTAGCGGGAGGTGGGAATGAGCAGTTCTTC. Translating gives CASSFLAGGGNEQFF. The chain is built from TRBV5-1 and TRBJ2-1, with 11 bases aligning to TRBD2. Trimming at V came to 2 bases and at J to 7 bases, leaving 5 bases not matched to a gene. This CDR3 contains 15 residues. Per germline, CDR1 SGHRS and CDR2 YFSETQ. Full variable domain (rest looked up from reference TRBV5-1 and TRBJ2-1): KAGVTQTPRYLIKTRGQQVTLSCSPISGHRSVSWYQQTPGQGLQFLFEYFSETQRNKGNFPGRFSGRQFSNSRSEMNVSTLELGDSALYLCASSFLAGGGNEQFFGPGTRLTVL.

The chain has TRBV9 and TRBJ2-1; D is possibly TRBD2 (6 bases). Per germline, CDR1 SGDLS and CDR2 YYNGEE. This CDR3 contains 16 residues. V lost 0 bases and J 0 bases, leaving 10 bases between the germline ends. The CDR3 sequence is CASSVGSGSSYNEQFF. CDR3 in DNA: TGTGCCAGCAGCGTAGGTAGCGGTAGCTCCTACAATGAGCAGTTCTTC. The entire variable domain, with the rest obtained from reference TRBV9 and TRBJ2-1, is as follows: DSGVTQTPKHLITATGQRVTLRCSPRSGDLSVYWYQQSLDQGLQFLIQYYNGEERAKGNILERFSAQQFPDLHSELNLSSLELGDSALYFCASSVGSGSSYNEQFFGPGTRLTVL.

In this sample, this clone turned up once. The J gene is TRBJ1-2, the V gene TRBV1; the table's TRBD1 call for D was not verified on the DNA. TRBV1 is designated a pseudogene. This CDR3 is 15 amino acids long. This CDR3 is CTSSHGQGEVYGYTF. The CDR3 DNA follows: TGCACCAGCAGCCACGGACAGGGTGAGGTCTATGGCTACACCTTC.

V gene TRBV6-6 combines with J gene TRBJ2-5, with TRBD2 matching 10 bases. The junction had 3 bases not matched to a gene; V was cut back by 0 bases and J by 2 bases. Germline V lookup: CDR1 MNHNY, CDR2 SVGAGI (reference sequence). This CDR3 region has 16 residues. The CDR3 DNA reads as TGTGCCAGCAGTTACTCTAGCGGGGGGATTCAAGAGACCCAGTACTTC. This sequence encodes CASSYSSGGIQETQYF.

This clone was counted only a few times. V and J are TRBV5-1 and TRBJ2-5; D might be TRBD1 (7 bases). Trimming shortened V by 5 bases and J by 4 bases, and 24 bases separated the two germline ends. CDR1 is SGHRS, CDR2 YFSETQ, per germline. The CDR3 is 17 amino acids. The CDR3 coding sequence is TGCGCCAGCAGAGGCGGCGCGGGACAGAACGTACCAGAGACCCAGTACTTC. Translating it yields CASRGGAGQNVPETQYF.

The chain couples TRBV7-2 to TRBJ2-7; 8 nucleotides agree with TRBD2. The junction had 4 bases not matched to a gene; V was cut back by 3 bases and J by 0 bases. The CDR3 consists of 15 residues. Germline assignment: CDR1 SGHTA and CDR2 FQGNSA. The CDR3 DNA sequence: TGTGCCAGCAGCTTGTACGCGGGGGGCTCCTACGAGCAGTACTTC. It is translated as CASSLYAGGSYEQYF.

The CDR3 sequence: CASSPTDRVGGEQYF. CDR3 DNA: TGTGCCAGCAGCCCAACAGACAGGGTCGGTGGCGAGCAGTACTTC. The chain links TRBV11-2 to TRBJ2-7; 7 nucleotides line up with TRBD1. CDR3 size: 15 residues. The germline V gene encodes CDR1 SGHAT and CDR2 FQNNGV. The V and J ends lost 5 bases and 6 bases, in that order; junction bases with no gene match: 13.

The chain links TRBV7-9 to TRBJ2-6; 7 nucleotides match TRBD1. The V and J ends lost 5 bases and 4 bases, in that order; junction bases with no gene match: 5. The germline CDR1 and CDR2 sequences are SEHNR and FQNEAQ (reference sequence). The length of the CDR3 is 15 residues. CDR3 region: CASSIRGLGANVLTF. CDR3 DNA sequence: TGTGCCAGCAGCATAAGGGGGCTCGGGGCCAACGTCCTGACTTTC.

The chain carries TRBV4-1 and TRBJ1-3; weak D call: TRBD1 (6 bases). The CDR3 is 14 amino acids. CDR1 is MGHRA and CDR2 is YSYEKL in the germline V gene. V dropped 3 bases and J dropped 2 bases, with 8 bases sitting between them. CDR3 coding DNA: TGCGCCAGCAGCCAGGACAGTGCTGGAAACACCATATATTTT. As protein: CASSQDSAGNTIYF.

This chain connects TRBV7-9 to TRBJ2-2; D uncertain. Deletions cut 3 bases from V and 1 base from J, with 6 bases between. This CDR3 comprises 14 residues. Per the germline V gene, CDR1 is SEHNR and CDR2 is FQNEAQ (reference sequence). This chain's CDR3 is CASSLRQNTGELFF. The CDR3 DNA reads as TGTGCCAGCAGCTTGCGCCAGAACACCGGGGAGCTGTTTTTT.

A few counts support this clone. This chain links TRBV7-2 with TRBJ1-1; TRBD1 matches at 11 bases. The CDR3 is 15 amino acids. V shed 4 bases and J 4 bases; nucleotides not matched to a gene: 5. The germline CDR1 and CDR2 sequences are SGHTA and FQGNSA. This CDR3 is CASSSDRGRVTEAFF. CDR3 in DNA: TGTGCCAGCAGCTCGGACAGGGGGCGCGTCACTGAAGCTTTCTTT.

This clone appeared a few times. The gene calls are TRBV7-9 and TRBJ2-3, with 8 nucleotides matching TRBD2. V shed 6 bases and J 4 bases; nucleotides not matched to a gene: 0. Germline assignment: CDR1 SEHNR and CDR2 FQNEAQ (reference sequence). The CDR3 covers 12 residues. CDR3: CASRLAADTQYF. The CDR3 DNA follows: TGTGCCAGCAGACTAGCGGCAGATACGCAGTATTTT.

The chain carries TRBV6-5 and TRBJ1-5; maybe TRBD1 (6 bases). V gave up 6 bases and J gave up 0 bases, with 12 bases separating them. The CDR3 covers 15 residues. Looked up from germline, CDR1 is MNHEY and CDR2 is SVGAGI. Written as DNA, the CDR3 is TGTGCCAGCAGCCCAGGACAGTATAGCAATCAGCCCCAGCATTTT. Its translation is CASSPGQYSNQPQHF.

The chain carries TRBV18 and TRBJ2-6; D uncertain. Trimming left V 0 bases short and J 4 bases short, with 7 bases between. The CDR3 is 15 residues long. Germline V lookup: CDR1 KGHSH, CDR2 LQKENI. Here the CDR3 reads CASSPPLLGANVLTF. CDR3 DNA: TGTGCCAGCTCACCACCCCTCCTAGGGGCCAACGTCCTGACTTTC.

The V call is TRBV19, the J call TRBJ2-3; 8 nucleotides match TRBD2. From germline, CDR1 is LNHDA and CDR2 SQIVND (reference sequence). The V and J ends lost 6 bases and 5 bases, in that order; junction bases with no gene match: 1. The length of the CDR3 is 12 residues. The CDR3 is CASRLAGDTQYF. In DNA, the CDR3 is TGTGCCAGTAGGCTAGCGGGAGATACGCAGTATTTT.

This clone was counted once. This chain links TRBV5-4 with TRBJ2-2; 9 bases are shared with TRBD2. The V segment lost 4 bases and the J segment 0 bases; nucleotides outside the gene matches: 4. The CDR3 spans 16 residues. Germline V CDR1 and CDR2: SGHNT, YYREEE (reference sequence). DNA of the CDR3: TGTGCCAGCAGCCGAGTAGCGGGGGCGAACACCGGGGAGCTGTTTTTT. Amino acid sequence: CASSRVAGANTGELFF.

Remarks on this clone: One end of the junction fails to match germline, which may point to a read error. In nucleotides, the CDR3 is TGTGCCAGCAGCGTAGGATATAGGACAGGGAACATCGGGGAGCTGTTTTTT. It specifies CASSVGYRTGNIGELFF. The chain couples TRBV9 to TRBJ2-2, with 8 bases fitting TRBD1. This CDR3 has 17 amino acids. Germline CDR1 reads SGDLS; CDR2 reads YYNGEE.

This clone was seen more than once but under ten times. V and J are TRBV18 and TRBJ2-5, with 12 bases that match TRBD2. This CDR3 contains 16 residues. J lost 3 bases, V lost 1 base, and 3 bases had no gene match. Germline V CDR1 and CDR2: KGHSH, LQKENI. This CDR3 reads CASSPLRTSGKETQYF. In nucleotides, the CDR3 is TGTGCCAGCTCACCACTGAGGACTAGCGGGAAAGAGACCCAGTACTTC. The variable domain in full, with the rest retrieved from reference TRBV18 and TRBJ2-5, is NAGVMQNPRHLVRRRGQEARLRCSPMKGHSHVYWYRQLPEEGLKFMVYLQKENIIDESGMPKERFSAEFPKEGPSILRIQQVVRGDSAAYFCASSPLRTSGKETQYFGPGTRLLVL.

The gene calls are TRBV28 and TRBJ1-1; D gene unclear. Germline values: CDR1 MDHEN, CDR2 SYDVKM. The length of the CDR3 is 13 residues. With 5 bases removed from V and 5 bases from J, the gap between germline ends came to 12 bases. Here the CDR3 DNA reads TGTGCCAGCAGTAACTCCGAGGGAACTGAAGCTTTCTTT. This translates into CASSNSEGTEAFF. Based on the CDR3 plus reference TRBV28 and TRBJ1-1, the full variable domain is DVKVTQSSRYLVKRTGEKVFLECVQDMDHENMFWYRQDPGLGLRLIYFSYDVKMKEKGDIPEGYSVSREKKERFSLILESASTNQTSMYLCASSNSEGTEAFFGQGTRLTVV.

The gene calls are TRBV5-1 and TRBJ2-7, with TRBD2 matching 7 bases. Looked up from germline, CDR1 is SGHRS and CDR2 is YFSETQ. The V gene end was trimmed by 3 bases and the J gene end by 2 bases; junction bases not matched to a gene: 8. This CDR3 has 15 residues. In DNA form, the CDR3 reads TGCGCCAGCAGCTCGCCGGGACTAACAACCTACGAGCAGTACTTC. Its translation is CASSSPGLTTYEQYF. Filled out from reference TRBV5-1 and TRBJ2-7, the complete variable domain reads KAGVTQTPRYLIKTRGQQVTLSCSPISGHRSVSWYQQTPGQGLQFLFEYFSETQRNKGNFPGRFSGRQFSNSRSEMNVSTLELGDSALYLCASSSPGLTTYEQYFGPGTRLTVT.

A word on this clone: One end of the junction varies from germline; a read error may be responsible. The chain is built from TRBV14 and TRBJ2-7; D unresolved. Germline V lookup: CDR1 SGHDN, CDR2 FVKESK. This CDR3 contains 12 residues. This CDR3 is CASSQDLRFRSF. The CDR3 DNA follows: TGTGCCAGCAGCCAAGATCTTCGGTTCCGGAGCTTC.

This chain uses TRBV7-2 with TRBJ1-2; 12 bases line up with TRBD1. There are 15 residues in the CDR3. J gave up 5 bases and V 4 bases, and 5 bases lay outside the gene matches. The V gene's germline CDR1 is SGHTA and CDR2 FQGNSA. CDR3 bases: TGTGCCAGCAGCTCGGGACAGGGGGCGAGATATGGCTACACCTTC. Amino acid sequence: CASSSGQGARYGYTF.

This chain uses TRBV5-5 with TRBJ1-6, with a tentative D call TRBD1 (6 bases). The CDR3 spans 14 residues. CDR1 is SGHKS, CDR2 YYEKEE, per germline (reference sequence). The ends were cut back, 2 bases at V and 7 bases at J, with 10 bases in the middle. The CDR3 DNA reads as TGTGCCAGCAGCTTTTACAGGGACAATTCACCCCTCCACTTT. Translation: CASSFYRDNSPLHF.